This T cell receptor beta chain is from a study of control samples from healthy donors and cancer patients. Sequencing used immunoSEQ multiplex PCR; TCRdb keeps in-frame clones, though not all of them. This sample has 150,000 to 180,000 clones, with over 85% found just once. Germline V gene sequence: CDR1 KGHDR, CDR2 SFDVKD. CDR3 length: 13 amino acids. V dropped 0 bases and J dropped 7 bases, with 6 bases sitting between them. The chain is built from TRBV24-1 and TRBJ1-5, with D unresolved. Sequenced sample: blood. This receptor was taken from a man in his forties in good health. Here the CDR3 DNA reads TGTGCCACCAGTGATTTGGGAGAACAGCCCCAGCATTTT. Its protein product is CATSDLGEQPQHF.